This record covers a single T cell receptor (beta chain). The CDR3 spans 14 residues. V shed 2 bases and J shed 7 bases, with 14 bases lying between them. The V gene's germline CDR1 is SGHNT and CDR2 YENEEA. The data are from a study of blood T cell repertoires in COVID-19. Method: immunoSEQ multiplex PCR; TCRdb's copy keeps in-frame clones and lacks some. The repertoire holds 200,000 to 300,000 clones, 75% to 85% seen once, with about 2.1% in the top ten. The clonotype was recovered from a man aged 40-50 years who had recovered from COVID-19. Sequencing was performed on peripheral blood. The rearrangement joins TRBV11-3 to TRBJ2-5; D may be TRBD1 (5 bases). The CDR3 nucleotides are TGTGCCAGCAGCTTATCCCAGGGCGTGGGGACCCAGTACTTC. Protein: CASSLSQGVGTQYF.